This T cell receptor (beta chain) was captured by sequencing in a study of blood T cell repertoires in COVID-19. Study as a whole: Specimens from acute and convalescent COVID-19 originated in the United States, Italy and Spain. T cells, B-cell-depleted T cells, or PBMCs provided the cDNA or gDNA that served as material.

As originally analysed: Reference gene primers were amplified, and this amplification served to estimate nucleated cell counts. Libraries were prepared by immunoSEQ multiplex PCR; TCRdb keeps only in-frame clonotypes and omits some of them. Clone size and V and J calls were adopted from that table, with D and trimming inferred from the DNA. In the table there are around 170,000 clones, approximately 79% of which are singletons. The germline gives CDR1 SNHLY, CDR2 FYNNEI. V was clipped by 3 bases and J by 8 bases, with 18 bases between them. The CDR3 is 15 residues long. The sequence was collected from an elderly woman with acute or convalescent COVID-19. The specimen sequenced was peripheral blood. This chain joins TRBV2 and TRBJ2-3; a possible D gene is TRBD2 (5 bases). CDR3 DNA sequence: TGTGCCAGCAGTGACCTAGCCGGCCGCCTTGGTACGCAGTATTTT. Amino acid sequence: CASSDLAGRLGTQYF.